The 12 T cell receptor beta chains below all came from one sample that was sequenced in a study of cytomegalovirus exposure and HLA in healthy donors. PCR was performed using 60 Vbeta and 13 Jbeta primers. This table comes from immunoSEQ multiplex PCR, and its TCRdb copy is limited to in-frame clones, with some not included. The sample has about 43,000 clones. The material sequenced was PBMCs. Source of these receptors: a woman younger than 45 in good health and CMV-seronegative.

This sequence joins TRBV10-3 and TRBJ2-1; TRBD1 aligns across 9 bases. The CDR3 loop spans 14 amino acids. The germline gives CDR1 ENHRY, CDR2 SYGVKD. The V segment lost 1 base and the J segment 10 bases; nucleotides outside the gene matches: 5. DNA of the CDR3: TGTGCCATCAGTGAGTACCCTGACAGGGGGGAGCAGTTCTTC. This gives the protein CAISEYPDRGEQFF.

This chain uses TRBV5-1 with TRBJ2-3; 12 bases are a match to TRBD2. The junction had 13 bases not matched to a gene; V was cut back by 4 bases and J by 1 base. Per germline, CDR1 SGHRS and CDR2 YFSETQ. The CDR3 is 19 amino acids. The CDR3 region has the DNA TGCGCCAGCAGCGCACTTCCCTCTAGCGGGAGGGCTGGCACAGATACGCAGTATTTT. Amino acid sequence: CASSALPSSGRAGTDTQYF.

This chain connects TRBV2 to TRBJ1-2; 7 bases are a match to TRBD1. Unmatched junction bases numbered 5, after V lost 6 bases and J lost 7 bases. CDR1 SNHLY and CDR2 FYNNEI come from the germline V gene. This CDR3 region has 12 residues. CDR3 residues: CASSPQGFGYTF. DNA of the CDR3: TGTGCCAGCAGCCCACAGGGGTTTGGCTACACCTTC.

The chain uses TRBV18 and TRBJ1-5, with a tentative D call TRBD1 (6 bases). The CDR3 is 15 residues long. V lost 5 bases, J lost 2 bases, and 13 bases lay in between. Per germline, CDR1 KGHSH and CDR2 LQKENI. The chain's CDR3 is CASSLDSIGNQPQHF. CDR3 nucleotides: TGTGCCAGCTCATTGGACAGCATCGGCAATCAGCCCCAGCATTTT. Supplemented by reference TRBV18 and TRBJ1-5, the full variable domain reads NAGVMQNPRHLVRRRGQEARLRCSPMKGHSHVYWYRQLPEEGLKFMVYLQKENIIDESGMPKERFSAEFPKEGPSILRIQQVVRGDSAAYFCASSLDSIGNQPQHFGDGTRLSIL.

The chain couples TRBV2 to TRBJ1-2; the D is unclear. Trimming took 8 bases from V and 7 from J, leaving 20 bases between them. This CDR3 has 14 residues. Germline CDR1 is SNHLY and CDR2 is FYNNEI. CDR3 amino acids: CASVLITAVGGYTF. The CDR3 coding sequence is TGTGCCAGCGTATTGATTACGGCGGTGGGTGGCTACACCTTC.

The rearrangement uses TRBV11-1 and TRBJ1-1; maybe TRBD1 (6 bases). V shed 5 bases and J shed 0 bases, with 10 bases lying between them. Germline-derived CDR1 and CDR2 are SGHAT and FQDESV (reference sequence). The CDR3 covers 14 residues. CDR3 bases: TGTGCCAGCAGCCCTAGACAGGTGAACACTGAAGCTTTCTTT. Protein: CASSPRQVNTEAFF.

The DNA of the CDR3 is TGCAGCGTTGAACCCCAACAGGGTGTTGGCAGCTATGGCTACACCTTC. It specifies CSVEPQQGVGSYGYTF. This chain joins TRBV29-1 and TRBJ1-2; possible D gene TRBD1, 6 bases. Germline V CDR1 and CDR2: SQVTM, ANQGSEA. This CDR3 spans 16 amino acids. Trimming shortened V by 2 bases and J by 4 bases, and 20 bases separated the two germline ends.

This chain links TRBV6-6 with TRBJ1-1; perhaps TRBD1 as D (6 bases). There are 11 residues in the CDR3. Trimming removed 10 bases from V and 9 bases from J, with 15 bases in between. CDR1 and CDR2 (germline): MNHNY, SVGAGI (reference sequence). For the CDR3, the DNA is TGTGCCATCTTGGCAGGGGCTCAAGCTTTCTTT. Translation: CAILAGAQAFF.

The chain recombines TRBV6-6 with TRBJ2-1; 10 positions match TRBD1. V trimming: 6 bases; J trimming: 2 bases; junction bases outside the gene matches: 4. The germline gives CDR1 MNHNY, CDR2 SVGAGI (reference sequence). The CDR3 is 15 amino acids. The CDR3 region is CASRTGTGAYNEQFF. CDR3 nucleotides: TGTGCCAGCAGAACCGGGACAGGGGCCTACAATGAGCAGTTCTTC.

The chain is built from TRBV4-3 and TRBJ2-1, with 9 positions matching TRBD2. The length of the CDR3 is 14 residues. Trimming took 4 bases from V and 9 from J; bases not matched to a gene: 7. Germline-derived CDR1 and CDR2 are LGHNA and YSLEER. The CDR3 here is CASSRIAGAVEQFF. The CDR3 region has the DNA TGCGCCAGCAGCCGAATAGCGGGAGCAGTTGAGCAGTTCTTC.

The chain couples TRBV28 to TRBJ1-2, with D hard to call. Trimming shortened V by 2 bases and J by 4 bases, and 5 bases separated the two germline ends. From germline, CDR1 is MDHEN and CDR2 SYDVKM. The CDR3 consists of 12 residues. The CDR3 DNA follows: TGTGCCAGCAGTTTAGGCCCCTATGGCTACACCTTC. It yields the protein CASSLGPYGYTF.

This sequence joins TRBV10-1 and TRBJ1-1; 7 nucleotides match TRBD1. Germline CDR1 WNHNN, CDR2 SYGVQD (reference sequence). V lost 3 bases and J lost 0; bases outside the gene matches: 1. CDR3 length: 14 residues. CDR3 sequence: CASSEDRVNTEAFF. In nucleotides, the CDR3 is TGCGCCAGCAGTGAAGACAGGGTGAACACTGAAGCTTTCTTT.